These 25 T cell receptor beta chains originate from one sample sequenced in a study of neurological immune-mediated disorders. The time point: longitudinal time-point 3. Each CDR3 protein gets one entry after TCRdb re-called the 5' RACE reads with MiXCR. The table includes 45,000 to 65,000 distinct CDR3 sequences, 7% to 9% detected once. The sequenced sample consisted of PBMCs. The receptors were sampled from a woman aged 40 to 50 in good health.

The V and J genes are TRBV5-1 and TRBJ2-7; no clear D gene. This CDR3 spans 12 amino acids. Germline V lookup: CDR1 SGHRS, CDR2 YFSETQ. The DNA of the CDR3 is TGCGCTATCAGCTTGGGGTCCTACGAGCAGTACTTC. It is translated as CAISLGSYEQYF.

This clonotype was found many times. This sequence joins TRBV5-1 and TRBJ2-7; D is perhaps TRBD1 (5 bases). V lost 2 bases and J lost 6, with 18 bases in between. Germline V lookup: CDR1 SGHRS, CDR2 YFSETQ. The CDR3 length is 15 residues. CDR3 amino acids: CASSFGQGIGREQYF. CDR3 nucleotides: TGCGCCAGCAGCTTCGGGCAGGGAATAGGTCGCGAGCAGTACTTC.

This clonotype was counted a few times. The rearrangement links TRBV27 to TRBJ1-3; possible D gene TRBD1, 6 bases. Germline V gene sequence: CDR1 MNHEY, CDR2 SMNVEV (reference sequence). The V gene lost 3 bases and the J gene lost 0 bases, with 9 bases spanning the gap. CDR3 length: 15 amino acids. The DNA of the CDR3 is TGTGCCAGCAGTTTGACAGGCCCCTCTGGAAACACCATATATTTT. This encodes CASSLTGPSGNTIYF.

The sample holds many counts of this clonotype. CDR3 protein: CASSQDDPGLSGANVLTF. DNA for the CDR3: TGCGCCAGCAGCCAAGATGACCCAGGGCTCTCTGGGGCCAACGTCCTGACTTTC. The rearrangement links TRBV4-3 to TRBJ2-6, with a possible D match to TRBD1 (5 bases). The germline V and J ends were trimmed by 0 bases and 0 bases, with 12 bases remaining between them. This CDR3 comprises 18 residues. Per the germline V gene, CDR1 is LGHNA and CDR2 is YSLEER.

CDR3 region: CASYFGGSSYEQYF. The CDR3 DNA sequence: TGTGCCAGCTATTTTGGGGGGAGCTCCTACGAGCAGTACTTC. The V call is TRBV6-1, the J call TRBJ2-7; tentatively, D is TRBD2 (6 bases). V gave up 8 bases and J gave up 0 bases, with 14 bases separating them. CDR3 length equals 14 residues. The germline CDR1 and CDR2 sequences are MNHNS and SASEGT.

This clonotype occurred many times. The rearrangement links TRBV29-1 to TRBJ1-1; possible D gene TRBD1, 6 bases. V was trimmed by 3 bases and J by 5 bases, leaving 13 bases between them. The CDR3 spans 13 residues. Germline CDR1 reads SQVTM; CDR2 reads ANQGSEA. CDR3 loop: CSVDIAGDTEAFF. The CDR3 DNA sequence: TGCAGCGTTGATATAGCAGGGGATACTGAAGCTTTCTTT.

Ten or more counts support this clonotype. V gene TRBV12-3 or TRBV12-4 combines with J gene TRBJ2-1; D is perhaps TRBD1 (5 bases). The CDR3 length is 13 residues. V was shortened by 8 bases and J by 6 bases, with 14 bases between the two germline ends. In DNA, the CDR3 is TGTGCCAGCTTCAGGGCGCTACGCAATGAGCAGTTCTTC. Encoded protein: CASFRALRNEQFF.

At least ten counts were recorded for this clonotype. The chain combines TRBV6-5 with TRBJ1-3; tentatively, D is TRBD1 (5 bases). The CDR3 consists of 15 residues. Trimming took 6 bases from V and 2 from J, leaving 14 bases between them. Germline values: CDR1 MNHEY, CDR2 SVGAGI. The chain's CDR3 is CASRLQEATGNTIYF. The CDR3 region has the DNA TGTGCCAGCAGGCTACAGGAGGCAACTGGAAACACCATATATTTT.

CDR3 bases: TGCAGTGCTATAGACCGAAGTACCACAGGGGGCTCCTACAATGAGCAGTTCTTC. Amino acid sequence: CSAIDRSTTGGSYNEQFF. The chain couples TRBV20-1 to TRBJ2-1, with 8 bases matching TRBD1. J was trimmed by 0 bases and V by 4 bases; bases with no gene match: 14. Germline loops: CDR1 DFQATT, CDR2 SNEGSKA (reference sequence). The CDR3 has 18 residues.

The table lists this clonotype with many counts. The chain employs TRBV21-1 and TRBJ2-1; TRBD2, the table's D call, lacks a check against the DNA. TRBV21-1 is shown as a pseudogene. The CDR3 spans 15 residues. CDR3 nucleotides: TGTGCCAGCAGCAATTGGCGGGAGGGCCCCAATGAGCAGTTCTTC. Amino acid sequence: CASSNWREGPNEQFF.

This clonotype came up many times. The genes are TRBV12-3 or TRBV12-4 and TRBJ1-2; tentatively, D is TRBD1 (6 bases). There are 13 residues in the CDR3. The V and J ends lost 6 bases and 8 bases respectively, with 16 bases between them. CDR3 nucleotides: TGTGCCAGCAGCCCCAGGGGATTGAGGGGCTACACCTTC. Protein product: CASSPRGLRGYTF.

This chain connects TRBV30 to TRBJ1-5, with D hard to call. V was clipped by 2 bases and J by 1 base, with 12 bases between them. Germline V gene data show CDR1 as GTSNPN and CDR2 as SVGIG (reference sequence). The CDR3 totals 15 residues. CDR3 sequence: CAWSPDTFSNQPQHF. The CDR3 DNA follows: TGTGCCTGGAGTCCCGATACCTTCAGCAATCAGCCCCAGCATTTT.

This clonotype showed up many times. This chain uses TRBV3-1 with TRBJ1-1, with TRBD1 matching over 8 bases. Germline CDR1 LGHDT, CDR2 YNNKEL (reference sequence). V lost 1 base, J lost 4 bases, and 14 bases stayed unmatched. The CDR3 length is 18 residues. The CDR3 sequence: CASSQGAQGAFLVTEAFF. The DNA for the CDR3 is TGTGCCAGCAGCCAAGGGGCCCAGGGGGCTTTCCTGGTCACTGAAGCTTTCTTT.

About this clonotype: It is likely a read error, because the conserved phenylalanine at the end of the CDR3 is missing. The V and J genes are TRBV7-3 and TRBJ2-4; D gene unclear. Per the germline V gene, CDR1 is SGHTA and CDR2 is FQGTGA. The CDR3 runs to 13 residues. For the CDR3, the DNA is TGTGCCAACAGCCCCGGGGCCAAAAACATTCAGTACTAC. It codes for CANSPGAKNIQYY.

This clonotype was seen many times. This sequence joins TRBV4-3 and TRBJ1-1; the D is unclear. V lost 1 base, J lost 4 bases, and 7 bases lay in between. The germline gives CDR1 LGHNA, CDR2 YSLEER. The CDR3 is 13 amino acids. Written as DNA, the CDR3 is TGCGCCAGCAGCCAAGGGGCGTCCACTGAAGCTTTCTTT. It yields the protein CASSQGASTEAFF.

This clonotype was seen many times. The chain couples TRBV7-2 to TRBJ2-3; tentative D call: TRBD2 (6 bases). V was shortened by 5 bases and J by 2 bases, with 14 bases between the two germline ends. CDR1 and CDR2 from the germline V gene are SGHTA and FQGNSA. The CDR3 is 15 residues long. The CDR3 DNA is TGTGCCAGCAGCCTCGGCGGGGTCCACACAGATACGCAGTATTTT. Translating gives CASSLGGVHTDTQYF.

This clonotype was observed many times. The chain employs TRBV4-2 and TRBJ1-1; D not certain. CDR3 length equals 14 residues. Trimming stripped 0 bases from V and 1 base from J, with 6 bases between. The germline V gene encodes CDR1 LGHNA and CDR2 YNFKEQ. CDR3 sequence: CASSQDAWNTEAFF. CDR3 DNA: TGTGCCAGCAGCCAAGATGCATGGAACACTGAAGCTTTCTTT.

This clonotype was counted ten times or more. V gene TRBV6-2 or TRBV6-3 combines with J gene TRBJ2-7; D is ambiguous. The germline V and J ends were trimmed by 2 bases and 7 bases, with 9 bases remaining between them. Germline CDR1 is MNHEY and CDR2 is SVGEGT. The CDR3 loop spans 12 amino acids. The CDR3 sequence: CASSYLGTEQYF. The CDR3 nucleotides are TGTGCCAGCAGTTACCTGGGAACGGAGCAGTACTTC.

This clonotype was recorded at least ten times. The rearrangement uses TRBV20-1 and TRBJ2-7; 12 nucleotides align to TRBD2. This CDR3 has 15 residues. V lost 3 bases, J lost 2 bases, and 5 bases stayed unmatched. Germline loops: CDR1 DFQATT, CDR2 SNEGSKA (reference sequence). CDR3 loop: CSASERTSGAYEQYF. In DNA, the CDR3 is TGCAGTGCTAGCGAGAGGACTAGCGGGGCCTACGAGCAGTACTTC.

This clonotype was recorded a few times. The chain couples TRBV27 to TRBJ1-1, with TRBD1 as a possible D gene (5 bases). CDR3 length: 14 residues. Germline CDR1 and CDR2: MNHEY and SMNVEV (reference sequence). The V end lost 2 bases, the J end lost 8 bases, and 15 bases lay between the germline ends. The CDR3 sequence is CASSLEPGEGEAFF. In nucleotides, the CDR3 is TGTGCCAGCAGTTTAGAGCCCGGGGAGGGGGAAGCTTTCTTT.

This clonotype was detected many times. The CDR3 nucleotides read TGCGCCAGCAGTCTAGGTGGGGGGGCCCCCTATGGCTACACCTTC. It is translated as CASSLGGGAPYGYTF. The genes are TRBV4-3 and TRBJ1-2, with D perhaps matching TRBD1 (6 bases). Germline CDR1 LGHNA, CDR2 YSLEER. Trimming removed 6 bases at V and 4 bases at J, with 18 bases between. This CDR3 spans 15 amino acids.

This clonotype was seen ten or more times. The V gene is TRBV18, the J gene TRBJ1-1; the D is unclear. Germline values: CDR1 KGHSH, CDR2 LQKENI. This CDR3 has 12 amino acids. Trimming left V 5 bases short and J 5 bases short, with 9 bases between. The CDR3 here is CASSSGGTEAFF. In nucleotides, the CDR3 is TGTGCCAGCTCATCGGGAGGAACTGAAGCTTTCTTT.

This clonotype was detected ten times or more. The chain joins TRBV20-1 to TRBJ1-1; D is uncertain. Germline assignment: CDR1 DFQATT and CDR2 SNEGSKA (reference sequence). The V gene lost 6 bases and the J gene lost 3 bases, with 11 bases spanning the gap. This CDR3 region has 12 residues. The CDR3 nucleotides read TGCAGTGCCGGGCCCCTGGACACTGAAGCTTTCTTT. Amino acids: CSAGPLDTEAFF.

This clonotype appeared a few times. The chain combines TRBV10-3 with TRBJ1-1, with D perhaps matching TRBD1 (6 bases). Germline CDR1 reads ENHRY; CDR2 reads SYGVKD. V was shortened by 0 bases and J by 14 bases, with 13 bases between the two germline ends. The CDR3 has 12 amino acids. CDR3 in DNA: TGTGCCATCAGTGAGTCCACAGGGAGTCCGTTCTTT. This sequence encodes CAISESTGSPFF.

There are a few counts of this clonotype. The genes are TRBV20-1 and TRBJ2-7; D possibly corresponds to TRBD1 (6 bases). Trimming removed 4 bases at V and 5 bases at J, with 15 bases between. Germline assignment: CDR1 DFQATT and CDR2 SNEGSKA (reference sequence). The CDR3 runs to 13 residues. CDR3 residues: CSATTRTGNEQYF. DNA of the CDR3: TGCAGTGCTACCACTAGAACAGGGAACGAGCAGTACTTC.